Below, 13 T cell receptor beta chains from the same sample are listed, as sequenced in a study of blood T cells in healthy people across ages. Alongside a J-beta primer mix, a sample-barcoded 5' primer served in a second PCR lasting roughly 7 to 11 cycles. In TCRdb, the 5' RACE reads were re-called with MiXCR into one record per CDR3 protein. The sample contains approximately 800,000 distinct CDR3 sequences, about 34% of which appear only once. What was sequenced was blood. The receptor set was obtained from a man younger than 30 in good health.

V is TRBV12-3 or TRBV12-4 and J is TRBJ2-2, with D perhaps matching TRBD2 (6 bases). Trimming took 4 bases from V and 0 from J, leaving 12 bases between them. The length of the CDR3 is 16 residues. The CDR3 nucleotides read TGTGCCAGCAGTTGGGCCGGGAGTACGAACACCGGGGAGCTGTTTTTT. The encoded protein is CASSWAGSTNTGELFF.

Points on this clonotype: This may be a read error: a much more frequent sequence differs by one nucleotide. This chain connects TRBV12-3 or TRBV12-4 to TRBJ2-3; possibly TRBD2 for D (6 bases). The CDR3 has 13 amino acids. CDR3 bases: TGTGCCCGAGCGGGCGAGAGCACAGATATGCAGTATTTT. Translated: CARAGESTDMQYF.

The chain combines TRBV5-1 with TRBJ1-4; possible D gene TRBD1, 6 bases. Germline V CDR1 and CDR2: SGHRS, YFSETQ. Trimming removed 0 bases from V and 8 bases from J, with 14 bases in between. This CDR3 has 15 residues. The CDR3 coding sequence is TGCGCCAGCAGCTTGGAACCAGGGGTGGGCGAAAAACTGTTTTTT. Encoded protein: CASSLEPGVGEKLFF. The full variable domain, rest sourced from reference TRBV5-1 and TRBJ1-4, is KAGVTQTPRYLIKTRGQQVTLSCSPISGHRSVSWYQQTPGQGLQFLFEYFSETQRNKGNFPGRFSGRQFSNSRSEMNVSTLELGDSALYLCASSLEPGVGEKLFFGSGTQLSVL.

The chain joins TRBV7-2 to TRBJ2-7, with D perhaps matching TRBD2 (6 bases). The V and J ends lost 3 bases and 5 bases respectively, with 14 bases between them. CDR1 SGHTA and CDR2 FQGNSA come from the germline V gene. The CDR3 covers 14 residues. CDR3 amino acids: CASSFRWSGDEQYF. The CDR3 nucleotides read TGTGCCAGCAGCTTCAGATGGTCGGGGGACGAGCAGTACTTC.

The V and J genes are TRBV5-5 and TRBJ2-3; 8 positions match TRBD1. Germline V gives CDR1 SGHKS, CDR2 YYEKEE (reference sequence). V lost 3 bases, J lost 7 bases, and 10 bases stayed unmatched. This CDR3 has 15 residues. The CDR3 nucleotides are TGTGCCAGCAGCTCCCGGGACAGGACAGACCATACGCAGTATTTT. Protein: CASSSRDRTDHTQYF.

Comments on this clonotype: A much larger clone is a single base away; this may be a read error. The gene calls are TRBV20-1 and TRBJ2-7; TRBD2 matches at 10 bases. V was pared by 3 bases and J by 7 bases, with 12 bases of the junction left unmatched. CDR1 DFQATT and CDR2 SNEGSKA come from the germline V gene (reference sequence). The CDR3 contains 15 residues. The CDR3 nucleotides are TGCAGTGCTAGCGTCCTAGCGGGGGACACCAATGAGCAGTACTTC. Protein product: CSASVLAGDTNEQYF.

A few counts support this clonotype. V gene TRBV10-3 combines with J gene TRBJ1-1, with D unclear. CDR1 is ENHRY and CDR2 is SYGVKD in the germline V gene. The CDR3 sequence is 13 residues long. V lost 0 bases to trimming and J lost 6 bases, with 8 bases between them. In DNA, the CDR3 is TGTGCCATCAGTGAGTCGAGGCAGTCTGAAGCTTTCTTT. The encoded protein is CAISESRQSEAFF.

The chain carries TRBV4-3 and TRBJ2-1, with 8 bases identical to TRBD2. The CDR3 covers 17 residues. Germline values: CDR1 LGHNA, CDR2 YSLEER. Losses at the gene ends were 2 bases for V and 8 bases for J; bases not matched to a gene: 14. This chain's CDR3 is CASSQTGGGLQRDEQFF. The DNA for the CDR3 is TGCGCCAGCAGCCAAACGGGGGGGGGACTCCAACGCGATGAGCAGTTCTTC.

The chain couples TRBV5-1 to TRBJ2-2, with D maybe TRBD2 (7 bases). The length of the CDR3 is 16 residues. Trimming removed 0 bases at V and 0 bases at J, with 9 bases between. Germline lookup yields CDR1 SGHRS and CDR2 YFSETQ. This CDR3 reads CASSLEGGPNTGELFF. For the CDR3, the DNA is TGCGCCAGCAGCTTGGAGGGGGGGCCGAACACCGGGGAGCTGTTTTTT.

The sample holds a few counts of this clonotype. The rearrangement uses TRBV24-1 and TRBJ1-5; possibly TRBD1 for D (5 bases). In germline, CDR1 is KGHDR, CDR2 SFDVKD. The CDR3 loop spans 13 amino acids. The germline V and J ends were trimmed by 9 bases and 4 bases, with 12 bases remaining between them. The CDR3 protein is CATQPGPNQPQHF. The CDR3 DNA follows: TGTGCCACCCAACCGGGGCCGAATCAGCCCCAGCATTTT.

This chain uses TRBV20-1 with TRBJ2-5; D is ambiguous. The CDR3 extends over 11 amino acids. The ends were cut back, 0 bases at V and 11 bases at J, with 10 bases in the middle. CDR1 is DFQATT, CDR2 SNEGSKA, per germline (reference sequence). This CDR3 reads CSARDRNEQYF. DNA for the CDR3: TGCAGTGCTAGAGATCGCAATGAGCAGTACTTC.

The chain joins TRBV10-3 to TRBJ1-1; D is perhaps TRBD1 (6 bases). V shed 1 base and J shed 0 bases, with 21 bases lying between them. The CDR3 is made up of 19 amino acids. Germline-derived CDR1 and CDR2 are ENHRY and SYGVKD. DNA of the CDR3: TGTGCCATCAGTGAGTTACCCCCAGGGACCGGGGGCATGAACACTGAAGCTTTCTTT. Translated, it gives CAISELPPGTGGMNTEAFF.

The chain is built from TRBV7-2 and TRBJ1-3; D unresolved. Trimming took 3 bases from V and 0 from J, leaving 15 bases between them. Germline V lookup: CDR1 SGHTA, CDR2 FQGNSA. This CDR3 is built from 17 residues. In nucleotides, the CDR3 is TGTGCCAGCAGCTTGACCCCGGTCGGGCTCTCTGGAAACACCATATATTTT. It specifies CASSLTPVGLSGNTIYF.